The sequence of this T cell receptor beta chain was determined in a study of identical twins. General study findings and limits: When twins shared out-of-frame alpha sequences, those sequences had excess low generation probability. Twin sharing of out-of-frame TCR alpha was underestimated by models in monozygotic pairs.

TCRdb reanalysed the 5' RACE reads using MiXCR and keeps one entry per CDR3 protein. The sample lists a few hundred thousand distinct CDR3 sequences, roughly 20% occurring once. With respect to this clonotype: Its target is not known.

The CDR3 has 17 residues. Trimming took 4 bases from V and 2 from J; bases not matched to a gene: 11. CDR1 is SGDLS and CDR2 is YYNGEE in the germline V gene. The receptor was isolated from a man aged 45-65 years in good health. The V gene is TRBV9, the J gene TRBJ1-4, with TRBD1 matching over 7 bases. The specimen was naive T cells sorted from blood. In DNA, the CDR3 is TGTGCCAGCAGCCCTAGACAGGGAATGAACACTAATGAAAAACTGTTTTTT. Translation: CASSPRQGMNTNEKLFF.